The T cell receptor beta chain described here comes from a study of T cells in Graves' hyperthyroidism and ophthalmopathy. Overall study findings and caveats: Model-based prediction identified ophthalmopathy a median about 6 months prior to its onset. Using 13 V-J features, a model discriminated ophthalmopathy from stable hyperthyroidism.

In its sample, this clonotype was seen a few times. Antigen unknown. Germline CDR1 SNHLY, CDR2 FYNNEI. Trimming removed 6 bases at V and 4 bases at J, with 10 bases between. The CDR3 runs 14 residues. TCR beta CDR3 region amplification was performed from RNA transcripts. Primed by the HTBI set, a first-round RT-PCR was run on the TCR CDR3. TCRdb reprocessed the multiplex PCR reads via MiXCR and lists one record per CDR3 protein. The sample holds some 270,000 distinct CDR3 sequences, 13% seen once. Sequencing input: blood. The TCR sequence derives from a woman in her thirties with Graves' hyperthyroidism that later progressed to Graves' ophthalmopathy. The genes are TRBV2 and TRBJ1-6, with D maybe TRBD1 (5 bases). CDR3 sequence (DNA): TGTGCCAGCAGGGGGACGAATTATAATTCACCCCTCCACTTT. This sequence encodes CASRGTNYNSPLHF.